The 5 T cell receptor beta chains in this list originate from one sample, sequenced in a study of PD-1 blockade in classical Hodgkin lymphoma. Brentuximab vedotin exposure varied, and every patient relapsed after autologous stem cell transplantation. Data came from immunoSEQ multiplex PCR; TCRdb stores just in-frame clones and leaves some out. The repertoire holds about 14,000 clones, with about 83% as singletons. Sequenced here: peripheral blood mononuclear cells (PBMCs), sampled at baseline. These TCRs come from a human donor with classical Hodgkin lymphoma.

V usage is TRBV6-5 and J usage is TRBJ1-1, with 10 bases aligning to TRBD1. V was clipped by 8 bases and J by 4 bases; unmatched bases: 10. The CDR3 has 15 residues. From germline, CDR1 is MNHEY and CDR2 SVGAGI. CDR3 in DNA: TGTGCCAGCTCGACAGGGGGCGCGGTGGGCACTGAAGCTTTCTTT. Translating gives CASSTGGAVGTEAFF.

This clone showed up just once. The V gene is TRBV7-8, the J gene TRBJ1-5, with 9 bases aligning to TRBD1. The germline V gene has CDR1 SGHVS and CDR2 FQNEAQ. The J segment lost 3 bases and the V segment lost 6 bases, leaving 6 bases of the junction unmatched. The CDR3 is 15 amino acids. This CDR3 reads CASRSGQGSNQPQHF. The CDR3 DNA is TGTGCCAGCAGGTCCGGACAGGGGTCCAATCAGCCCCAGCATTTT.

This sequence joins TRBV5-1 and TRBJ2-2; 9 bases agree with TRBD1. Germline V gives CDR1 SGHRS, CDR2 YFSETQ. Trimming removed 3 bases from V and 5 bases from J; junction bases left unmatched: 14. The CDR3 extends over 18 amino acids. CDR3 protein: CASSSPSGTGMNTGELFF. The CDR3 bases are TGCGCCAGCAGCTCACCTTCCGGGACAGGGATGAATACCGGGGAGCTGTTTTTT. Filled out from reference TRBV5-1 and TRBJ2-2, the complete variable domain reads KAGVTQTPRYLIKTRGQQVTLSCSPISGHRSVSWYQQTPGQGLQFLFEYFSETQRNKGNFPGRFSGRQFSNSRSEMNVSTLELGDSALYLCASSSPSGTGMNTGELFFGEGSRLTVL.

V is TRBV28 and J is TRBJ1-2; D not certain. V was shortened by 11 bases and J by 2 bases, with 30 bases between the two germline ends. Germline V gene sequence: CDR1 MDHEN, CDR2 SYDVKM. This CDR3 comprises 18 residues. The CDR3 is CASAWIITLGAPNYGYTF. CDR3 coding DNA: TGTGCCTCAGCTTGGATCATTACGCTAGGCGCCCCGAACTATGGCTACACCTTC.

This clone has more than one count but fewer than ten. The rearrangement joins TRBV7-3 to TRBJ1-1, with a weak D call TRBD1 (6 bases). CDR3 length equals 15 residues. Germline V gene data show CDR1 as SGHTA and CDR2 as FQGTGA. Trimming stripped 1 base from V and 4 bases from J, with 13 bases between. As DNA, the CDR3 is TGTGCCAGCAGCTTAATACAGGGAGGGACCACTGAAGCTTTCTTT. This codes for CASSLIQGGTTEAFF.